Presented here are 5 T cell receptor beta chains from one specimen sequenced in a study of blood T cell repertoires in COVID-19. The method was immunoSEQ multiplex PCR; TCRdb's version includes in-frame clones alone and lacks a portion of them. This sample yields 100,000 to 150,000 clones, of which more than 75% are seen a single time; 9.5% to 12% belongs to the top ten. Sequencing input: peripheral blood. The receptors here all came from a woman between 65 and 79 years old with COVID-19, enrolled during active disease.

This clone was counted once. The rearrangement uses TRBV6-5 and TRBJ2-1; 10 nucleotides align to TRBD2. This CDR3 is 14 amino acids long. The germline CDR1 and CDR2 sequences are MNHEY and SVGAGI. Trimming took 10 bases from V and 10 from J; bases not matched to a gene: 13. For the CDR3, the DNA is TGTGCCACCGACTGGAGCGGGGGGGCGGGGGAGCAGTTCTTC. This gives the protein CATDWSGGAGEQFF.

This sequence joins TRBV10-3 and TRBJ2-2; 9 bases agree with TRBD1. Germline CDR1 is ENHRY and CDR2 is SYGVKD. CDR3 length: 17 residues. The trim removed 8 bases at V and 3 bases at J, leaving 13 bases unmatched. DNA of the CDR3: TGTGCCATCGGGAGGACAGGGGTCCCCTCCTACACCGGGGAGCTGTTTTTT. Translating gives CAIGRTGVPSYTGELFF.

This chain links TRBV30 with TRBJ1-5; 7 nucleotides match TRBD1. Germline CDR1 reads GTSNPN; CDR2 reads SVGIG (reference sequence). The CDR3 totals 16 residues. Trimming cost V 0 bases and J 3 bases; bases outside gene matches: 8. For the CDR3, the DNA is TGTGCCTGGAGTGTAGCGGACAGGTCCCTCAATCAGCCCCAGCATTTT. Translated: CAWSVADRSLNQPQHF.

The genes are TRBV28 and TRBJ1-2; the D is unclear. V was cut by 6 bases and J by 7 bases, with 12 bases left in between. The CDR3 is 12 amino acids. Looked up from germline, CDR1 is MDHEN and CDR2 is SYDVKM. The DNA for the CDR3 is TGTGCCAGCAGCTACATGGGAGCTGGCTACACCTTC. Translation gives CASSYMGAGYTF.

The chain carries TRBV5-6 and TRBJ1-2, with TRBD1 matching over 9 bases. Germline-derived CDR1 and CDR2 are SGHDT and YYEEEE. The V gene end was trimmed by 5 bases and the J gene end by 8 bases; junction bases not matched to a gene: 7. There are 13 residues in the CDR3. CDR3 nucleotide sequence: TGTGCCAGCAGGAGGGACAGGGCCGGGGGCTACACCTTC. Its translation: CASRRDRAGGYTF.